This TCR beta chain was sequenced in a study of blood T cell repertoires in COVID-19. In the study overall: Researchers got acute and convalescent COVID-19 samples from the United States, Italy and Spain. From T cells, B-cell-depleted T cells, or PBMCs came the material, which was cDNA or gDNA.

Germline V CDR1 and CDR2: WSHSY, SAAADI. Deletions cut 2 bases from V and 5 bases from J, with 18 bases between. CDR3 length equals 16 residues. In the source study's methods: Estimated nucleated cell counts came from reference gene primer amplification. The table came from immunoSEQ multiplex PCR; TCRdb's copy has only in-frame clones and leaves some out. Clone size and the V and J calls come from that table; the DNA yielded D and trimming. The repertoire holds approximately 76,000 clones, with more than 75% as singletons. The sample was peripheral blood. The rearrangement joins TRBV10-2 to TRBJ1-2; no clear D gene. The source is a woman in her sixties with acute or convalescent COVID-19. The CDR3 here is CASSEPSHNPVYGYTF. CDR3 sequence (DNA): TGCGCCAGCAGTGAGCCTAGCCACAATCCTGTTTATGGCTACACCTTC.